Presented here are 27 T cell receptor beta chains from one specimen sequenced in a study of shared clonotypes between healthy human individuals. Terminally differentiated effector memory CD45RA+ cells were excluded by CCR7 positive selection of CD45RO-negative cells. Assay used: immunoSEQ multiplex PCR; TCRdb lists only in-frame clones, some missing. The sample consists of around 640,000 clones, about 96% of them appearing once. The specimen was naive CD8+ T cells sorted from blood. The receptors stem from a woman aged 30 to 39 in good health.

The chain carries TRBV11-2 and TRBJ2-1; TRBD2 is a possible D gene (6 bases). Germline CDR1 reads SGHAT; CDR2 reads FQNNGV. V was shortened by 3 bases and J by 1 base, with 19 bases between the two germline ends. The CDR3 sequence is 18 residues long. The CDR3 spells CASSLDGTWGVSYNEQFF. Here the CDR3 DNA reads TGTGCCAGCAGCTTGGACGGGACGTGGGGGGTGTCCTACAATGAGCAGTTCTTC.

The rearrangement uses TRBV6-5 and TRBJ1-5, with D tentatively TRBD1 (5 bases). Germline CDR1 is MNHEY and CDR2 is SVGAGI. V was shortened by 4 bases and J by 2 bases, with 12 bases between the two germline ends. CDR3 length equals 15 residues. The CDR3 loop is CASSSPGGGNQPQHF. The CDR3 DNA reads as TGTGCCAGCAGTTCCCCCGGGGGAGGCAATCAGCCCCAGCATTTT.

This chain connects TRBV5-1 to TRBJ1-2; no reliable D call. Germline values: CDR1 SGHRS, CDR2 YFSETQ. This CDR3 region has 13 residues. V was pared by 3 bases and J by 0 bases, with 6 bases between. The CDR3 protein is CASSWTANYGYTF. The CDR3 nucleotides read TGCGCCAGCAGCTGGACGGCTAACTATGGCTACACCTTC.

The chain uses TRBV15 and TRBJ1-1; 7 bases match TRBD1. Germline V gene data show CDR1 as LNHNV and CDR2 as YYDKDF (reference sequence). The CDR3 totals 16 residues. Losses at the gene ends were 5 bases for V and 5 bases for J; bases not matched to a gene: 14. Here the CDR3 DNA reads TGTGCCACCAGCGAGGGGGACAGTTTGTTGGAGACTGAAGCTTTCTTT. Translating it yields CATSEGDSLLETEAFF. Drawing the rest from reference TRBV15 and TRBJ1-1, the complete variable domain is DAMVIQNPRYQVTQFGKPVTLSCSQTLNHNVMYWYQQKSSQAPKLLFHYYDKDFNNEADTPDNFQSRRPNTSFCFLDIRSPGLGDTAMYLCATSEGDSLLETEAFFGQGTRLTVV.

The count of this clone is one. This chain uses TRBV5-7 with TRBJ1-2; tentative D call: TRBD1 (5 bases). TRBV5-7 is given ORF status, its function remaining uncertain. The CDR3 runs to 16 residues. With 4 bases removed from V and 5 bases from J, the gap between germline ends came to 21 bases. CDR3 sequence (DNA): TGTGCCAGCAGCCCTGGGGCGGGCAGTCTCCCGTATGGCTACACCTTC. This encodes CASSPGAGSLPYGYTF.

This chain links TRBV5-6 with TRBJ2-7; D uncertain. V lost 4 bases and J 0 bases, leaving 11 bases between the germline ends. The germline V gene has CDR1 SGHDT and CDR2 YYEEEE. The CDR3 is made up of 14 amino acids. Here the CDR3 reads CASSPTYFSYEQYF. The CDR3 nucleotides read TGTGCCAGCAGCCCCACGTATTTCTCCTACGAGCAGTACTTC. Together with reference TRBV5-6 and TRBJ2-7, the CDR3 gives the full variable domain: DAGVTQSPTHLIKTRGQQVTLRCSPKSGHDTVSWYQQALGQGPQFIFQYYEEEERQRGNFPDRFSGHQFPNYSSELNVNALLLGDSALYLCASSPTYFSYEQYFGPGTRLTVT.

This chain links TRBV4-1 with TRBJ1-6; maybe TRBD1 (5 bases). V dropped 4 bases and J dropped 2 bases, with 12 bases sitting between them. The CDR3 has 16 amino acids. The germline V gene has CDR1 MGHRA and CDR2 YSYEKL. In nucleotides, the CDR3 is TGCGCCAGCAGCCCCGCAGGGACGACCTATAATTCACCCCTCCACTTT. It translates to CASSPAGTTYNSPLHF.

CDR3 residues: CASSFSGSGRFSYNEQFF. The CDR3 DNA sequence: TGTGCCAGCAGCTTCTCGGGTAGCGGGAGGTTTTCCTACAATGAGCAGTTCTTC. The rearrangement uses TRBV5-6 and TRBJ2-1; 10 bases are a match to TRBD2. Trimming at V came to 2 bases and at J to 1 base, leaving 9 bases not matched to a gene. Germline CDR1 reads SGHDT; CDR2 reads YYEEEE. The CDR3 consists of 18 residues.

The rearrangement links TRBV6-5 to TRBJ2-1; TRBD2 aligns across 8 bases. Per germline, CDR1 MNHEY and CDR2 SVGAGI. V trimming: 2 bases; J trimming: 6 bases; junction bases outside the gene matches: 3. The CDR3 spans 14 residues. Here the CDR3 reads CASSYGAGGNEQFF. The DNA for the CDR3 is TGTGCCAGCAGTTACGGTGCGGGAGGCAATGAGCAGTTCTTC.

The rearrangement links TRBV5-1 to TRBJ2-2, with 8 bases matching TRBD2. Trimming took 5 bases from V and 4 from J; bases not matched to a gene: 7. Per the germline V gene, CDR1 is SGHRS and CDR2 is YFSETQ. CDR3 size: 15 residues. The CDR3 DNA sequence: TGCGCCAGCAGTGGAGCGGGAGCTGTCACCGGGGAGCTGTTTTTT. Encoded protein: CASSGAGAVTGELFF.

V usage is TRBV28 and J usage is TRBJ2-2; no clear D. Germline lookup yields CDR1 MDHEN and CDR2 SYDVKM. V lost 2 bases and J 5 bases, leaving 12 bases between the germline ends. The CDR3 length is 15 residues. CDR3 coding DNA: TGTGCCAGCAGTTTACAGACCTTGGGGACCGGGGAGCTGTTTTTT. Its protein product is CASSLQTLGTGELFF.

This chain uses TRBV6-5 with TRBJ1-5; D call uncertain. The CDR3 covers 13 residues. Trimming removed 5 bases at V and 3 bases at J, with 8 bases between. Germline CDR1 and CDR2: MNHEY and SVGAGI. CDR3 in DNA: TGTGCCAGCAGTCAGGACCTCAATCAGCCCCAGCATTTT. It codes for CASSQDLNQPQHF.

The chain recombines TRBV4-1 with TRBJ2-7; a possible D gene is TRBD1 (6 bases). This CDR3 comprises 15 residues. CDR1 MGHRA and CDR2 YSYEKL come from the germline V gene. V was pared by 4 bases and J by 3 bases, with 16 bases between. The CDR3 protein is CASSRSSVDSYEQYF. The CDR3 region has the DNA TGCGCCAGCAGCCGATCCTCCGTGGACAGCTACGAGCAGTACTTC.

This clone was detected a few times. Other DNA sequences in this specimen translate into the identical CDR3. This chain joins TRBV5-6 and TRBJ1-1, with unresolved D. The CDR3 is made up of 13 amino acids. Germline V gene lookup returns CDR1 SGHDT and CDR2 YYEEEE. Trimming pared 0 bases from V and 2 bases from J, leaving 5 bases between. CDR3 DNA sequence: TGTGCCAGCAGCTTGGCCGCTAACACTGAAGCTTTCTTT. Residues: CASSLAANTEAFF.

Notes on this clone: Other DNA sequences in this sample translate to the same CDR3. V and J are TRBV7-9 and TRBJ2-5; D gene ambiguous. The germline gives CDR1 SEHNR, CDR2 FQNEAQ (reference sequence). Trimming shortened V by 1 base and J by 2 bases, and 8 bases separated the two germline ends. This CDR3 has 14 amino acids. The CDR3 spells CASSLVSGQETQYF. In nucleotides, the CDR3 is TGTGCCAGCAGCTTAGTTTCCGGTCAAGAGACCCAGTACTTC.

Regarding this clone: This specimen includes other DNA sequences encoding the same CDR3. The J gene is TRBJ2-2, the V gene TRBV28, with D unclear. The CDR3 loop spans 12 amino acids. The V gene's germline CDR1 is MDHEN and CDR2 SYDVKM. With 5 bases removed from V and 2 bases from J, the gap between germline ends came to 3 bases. CDR3 nucleotide sequence: TGTGCCAGCAGTGGAAACACCGGGGAGCTGTTTTTT. The encoded protein is CASSGNTGELFF. Full variable domain (rest looked up from reference TRBV28 and TRBJ2-2): DVKVTQSSRYLVKRTGEKVFLECVQDMDHENMFWYRQDPGLGLRLIYFSYDVKMKEKGDIPEGYSVSREKKERFSLILESASTNQTSMYLCASSGNTGELFFGEGSRLTVL.

This chain uses TRBV19 with TRBJ2-3, with D unresolved. This CDR3 contains 16 residues. Trimming removed 5 bases from V and 0 bases from J, with 15 bases in between. The V gene's germline CDR1 is LNHDA and CDR2 SQIVND (reference sequence). In nucleotides, the CDR3 is TGTGCCAGTAGTCCTTGGACCCTCACAAGCACAGATACGCAGTATTTT. This encodes CASSPWTLTSTDTQYF.

The chain uses TRBV27 and TRBJ2-3; 8 nucleotides line up with TRBD2. The germline V gene encodes CDR1 MNHEY and CDR2 SMNVEV (reference sequence). The junction had 5 bases not matched to a gene; V was cut back by 3 bases and J by 6 bases. CDR3 length: 14 residues. CDR3 bases: TGTGCCAGCAGTTTTAGCGGGGTGGGGGATACGCAGTATTTT. This encodes CASSFSGVGDTQYF.

The chain joins TRBV6-1 to TRBJ1-2; TRBD1 matches 10 bases. In germline, CDR1 is MNHNS, CDR2 SASEGT. The length of the CDR3 is 15 residues. V lost 3 bases, J lost 8 bases, and 9 bases stayed unmatched. CDR3 DNA: TGTGCCAGCAGTGAGACGGGACAGGGGTTCTTCGGCTACACCTTC. It encodes CASSETGQGFFGYTF.

This chain uses TRBV6-5 with TRBJ2-7, with a tentative D call TRBD1 (7 bases). This CDR3 spans 16 amino acids. The ends were cut back, 0 bases at V and 0 bases at J, with 12 bases in the middle. Germline V gene lookup returns CDR1 MNHEY and CDR2 SVGAGI. CDR3 sequence reads: CASSYSAGQSSYEQYF. The CDR3 DNA reads TGTGCCAGCAGTTACTCGGCGGGACAGAGCTCCTACGAGCAGTACTTC.

The chain employs TRBV6-8 and TRBJ2-7; 13 bases are a match to TRBD2. CDR3 length equals 18 residues. Germline values: CDR1 MNHGY, CDR2 SAAAGT. V trimming: 2 bases; J trimming: 5 bases; junction bases outside the gene matches: 12. As DNA, the CDR3 is TGTGCCAGCAGTTACACCCCGCCGGGACTAGCGGGAAGGGACGAGCAGTACTTC. It encodes CASSYTPPGLAGRDEQYF.

V is TRBV5-6 and J is TRBJ2-2; the D gene is possibly TRBD1 (5 bases). Germline CDR1 is SGHDT and CDR2 is YYEEEE. Trimming took 2 bases from V and 4 from J, leaving 15 bases between them. CDR3 size: 16 residues. The CDR3 DNA reads TGTGCCAGCAGCTTATGGGGTGCAGGGCGCACCGGGGAGCTGTTTTTT. Translation gives CASSLWGAGRTGELFF.

This rearrangement joins TRBV19 to TRBJ2-3; TRBD2 matches at 7 bases. The germline V gene encodes CDR1 LNHDA and CDR2 SQIVND (reference sequence). CDR3 size: 14 residues. The junction had 4 bases not matched to a gene; V was cut back by 1 base and J by 6 bases. The CDR3 loop is CASSIAGRSDTQYF. The CDR3, as DNA: TGTGCCAGTAGTATAGCCGGGAGGTCTGATACGCAGTATTTT.

The chain couples TRBV13 to TRBJ2-1; TRBD2 matches at 7 bases. This CDR3 has 14 amino acids. After removal of 1 base from V and 6 bases from J, the junction contained 3 bases not matched to a gene. CDR1 is PRHDT, CDR2 FYEKMQ, per germline (reference sequence). The CDR3 coding sequence is TGTGCCAGCAGCTTAGCGGGAGGCCCCAATGAGCAGTTCTTC. Translation gives CASSLAGGPNEQFF. Full variable domain (outside the CDR3, taken from reference TRBV13 and TRBJ2-1): AAGVIQSPRHLIKEKRETATLKCYPIPRHDTVYWYQQGPGQDPQFLISFYEKMQSDKGSIPDRFSAQQFSDYHSELNMSSLELGDSALYFCASSLAGGPNEQFFGPGTRLTVL.

The chain couples TRBV7-9 to TRBJ2-7; D unresolved. Trimming removed 4 bases from V and 3 bases from J, with 13 bases in between. This CDR3 has 14 amino acids. CDR1 and CDR2 from the germline V gene are SEHNR and FQNEAQ (reference sequence). CDR3 DNA sequence: TGTGCCAGCAGCTCCAGCAGAGACCTCTACGAGCAGTACTTC. Its protein is CASSSSRDLYEQYF.

The chain recombines TRBV6-5 with TRBJ2-2; 8 bases fit TRBD2. This CDR3 has 14 amino acids. Germline values: CDR1 MNHEY, CDR2 SVGAGI. The V and J ends lost 3 bases and 6 bases, in that order; junction bases with no gene match: 3. The chain's CDR3 is CASSYREGPGELFF. The CDR3 bases are TGTGCCAGCAGTTATCGGGAGGGCCCCGGGGAGCTGTTTTTT.

This chain joins TRBV4-1 and TRBJ2-7; perhaps D is TRBD1 or TRBD2 (7 bases each). V shed 0 bases and J shed 2 bases, with 11 bases lying between them. This CDR3 is built from 15 residues. Germline V gene data show CDR1 as MGHRA and CDR2 as YSYEKL. The CDR3 region has the DNA TGCGCCAGCAGCCAAGACAGGGGGGGTACCTACGAGCAGTACTTC. Translation gives CASSQDRGGTYEQYF.